These T cell receptor beta chains were read from a single sample in a study of blood T cell repertoires in COVID-19. Assay: immunoSEQ multiplex PCR; the TCRdb copy retains only in-frame clones and omits some. Of hundreds of thousands of clones in the sample, 89% were seen once. The sequenced sample consisted of PBMCs or T cells enriched from blood (not recorded which). The origin of the receptors is a woman between 40 and 50 years old who had recovered from COVID-19. CDR3s include the opening cysteine and the closing phenylalanine or tryptophan. A D gene is named only where the DNA matches it firmly. For some rows the clone size is stated as once, few or many, or as a class when expanded; others skip it.

>TRBV16|-|-|TRBJ2-7
TGTGCCAGCAGCCTCCAATACGAGCAGTACTTC
CASSLQYEQYF
>TRBV18|TRBD1|-|TRBJ1-6
TGTGCCAGCTCACCTGACAGGGGAAATTCACCCCTCCACTTT
CASSPDRGNSPLHF
>TRBV2|-|-|TRBJ1-2
TGTGCCAGCAGTGGATCGGACTTCCTAGGCTATGGCTACACCTTC
CASSGSDFLGYGYTF
>TRBV7-9|TRBD1|-|TRBJ2-7
TGTGCCAGCAGCTCCCGGGACAGGGGGCTCCTTAGCTCCTACGAGCAGTACTTC
CASSSRDRGLLSSYEQYF
>TRBV2|TRBD2|once|TRBJ2-7
TGTGCCAGCAGTGAAGGTAGGGTAGCGGGGGCGAGCTCCTACGAGCAGTACTTC
CASSEGRVAGASSYEQYF
>TRBV19|-|-|TRBJ1-2
TGTGCCAGTAGAGCCCTGGGGGGGGCGAGCTACACCTTC
CASRALGGASYTF
>TRBV29-1|TRBD2|-|TRBJ2-1
TGCAGCGTTGTGGTGGGAGGGCCGTACAATGAGCAGTTCTTC
CSVVVGGPYNEQFF
>TRBV19|TRBD2|once|TRBJ2-1
TGTGCCAGTAGTATGTGGCACGAAAGCGGGGGGCTTGGGAATGAGCAGTTCTTC
CASSMWHESGGLGNEQFF
>TRBV12-3/TRBV12-4|TRBD2|-|TRBJ2-1
TGTGCCAGCAGTTTCAGACTAGCGGGGCCTCAGTTCTTC
CASSFRLAGPQFF
>TRBV4-3|-|-|TRBJ1-4
TGCGCCAGCAGCCAAGGGGACTCAACTAATGAAAAACTGTTTTTT
CASSQGDSTNEKLFF
>TRBV7-2|-|-|TRBJ2-3
TGTGCCAGCAGCAGTCTAGGAACAGATACGCAGTATTTT
CASSSLGTDTQYF
>TRBV21-1|-|-|TRBJ1-1
TGTGCCAGCAGCAAAGATGCCCTAGAACAGGGCTCCTTTAACACTGAAGCTTTCTTT
CASSKDALEQGSFNTEAFF
>TRBV5-4|-|once|TRBJ2-7
TGTGCCAGCAGCTTCGGTCCCCCGGGCGAGCAGTACTTC
CASSFGPPGEQYF
>TRBV24-1|TRBD1|-|TRBJ2-3
TGTGCCACCAGTGATTGGGACAGGGGGGCTCCCTTCACAGATACGCAGTATTTT
CATSDWDRGAPFTDTQYF
>TRBV2|-|-|TRBJ2-5
TGTGCCAGCAGTGAAGGGCCCTGGGAGACCCAGTACTTC
CASSEGPWETQYF
>TRBV7-8|TRBD1|-|TRBJ2-7
TGTGCCAGCAGCGGAAGGCGAGCCGGACAGGGGACCCCCTACGAGCAGTACTTC
CASSGRRAGQGTPYEQYF
>TRBV28|TRBD1|-|TRBJ1-5
TGTGCCAGCAGTAGACACCGACAGGGCAGGCATCAGCCCCAGCATTTT
CASSRHRQGRHQPQHF
>TRBV19|TRBD2|-|TRBJ2-5
TGTGCCAGTAGTATAGGCCTAGCGGGAGGAGAGACCCAGTACTTC
CASSIGLAGGETQYF
>TRBV30|-|-|TRBJ1-6
TGTGCCTGGAGTGTTTCCGCTAGATCACCCCTCCACTTT
CAWSVSARSPLHF
>TRBV6-4|TRBD1|-|TRBJ1-2
TGTGCCAGCAGGAAAGACAGGGAAGGTGGCTACACCTTC
CASRKDREGGYTF
>TRBV7-9|-|-|TRBJ2-5
TGTGCCAGCAGCTTACCTTCGGACAGACCAACCCAAGAGACCCAGTACTTC
CASSLPSDRPTQETQYF
>TRBV4-1|TRBD2|-|TRBJ2-5
TGCGCCAGCAGCCAACCCGGGACTACACACACAGAGACCCAGTACTTC
CASSQPGTTHTETQYF
>TRBV7-2|-|many|TRBJ1-2
TGTGCCAGCAGCTTATCAGATACTAACTATGGCTACACCTTC
CASSLSDTNYGYTF
>TRBV10-2|TRBD1|few|TRBJ2-7
TGCGCCAGCAGTGAAACCCACGGGACAGGAGCCCACGAGCAGTACTTC
CASSETHGTGAHEQYF
>TRBV6-4|-|-|TRBJ1-1
TGTGCCAGCATGATGGCTTACACTGAAGCTTTCTTT
CASMMAYTEAFF
>TRBV7-2|TRBD1|-|TRBJ2-7
TGTGCCAGCAGCTTAGTCCCCGGGACAGGGCCCTACGAGCAGTACTTC
CASSLVPGTGPYEQYF
>TRBV27|-|few|TRBJ1-5
TGTGCCAGCAGTTTGTTCGGTACCGATCAGCCCCAGCATTTT
CASSLFGTDQPQHF
>TRBV11-2|TRBD1|-|TRBJ1-2
TGTGCCAGCAGCTTAGCCGGGACAGGGAGTGGCTACACCTTC
CASSLAGTGSGYTF
>TRBV6-5|-|-|TRBJ1-4
TGTGCCAGCAACGAGCTGCGCGAAAAACTGTTTTTT
CASNELREKLFF
>TRBV2|TRBD2|-|TRBJ2-2
TGTGCCAGCATGAGGGTAGCGGGGGGCACCGGGGAGCTGTTTTTT
CASMRVAGGTGELFF
>TRBV7-2|TRBD2|once|TRBJ2-1
TGTGCCAGCAGCTTCTCTCTCGTAGCGGGGGAAGGCAATGAGCAGTTCTTC
CASSFSLVAGEGNEQFF
>TRBV19|-|-|TRBJ2-1
TGTGCCAGTAGTACCCGCCTTACTAATGAGCAGTTCTTC
CASSTRLTNEQFF
>TRBV7-2|TRBD1|-|TRBJ2-7
TGTGCCAGCAGTCGGCGGGGACAGGGGGTCTACGAGCAGTACTTC
CASSRRGQGVYEQYF
>TRBV4-1|TRBD2|few|TRBJ2-3
TGCGCCAGCAGCCAGGGGACTAGCGAGGATACGCAGTATTTT
CASSQGTSEDTQYF
>TRBV29-1|-|-|TRBJ2-2
TGCAGCGTTGTGAGGGCGGACACCGGGGAGCTGTTTTTT
CSVVRADTGELFF
>TRBV6-2/TRBV6-3|-|-|TRBJ2-7
TGTGCCAGCAGCCCCGACGGGGTTACTTACGAGCAGTACTTC
CASSPDGVTYEQYF
>TRBV19|-|-|TRBJ1-1
TGTGCCAGTAAAAGAGGGGGAATTCAGAAGGATGAAGCTTTCTTT
CASKRGGIQKDEAFF
>TRBV6-5|-|-|TRBJ2-7
TGTGCCACTAGAGTAAACTACGAGCAGTACTTC
CATRVNYEQYF
>TRBV9|-|-|TRBJ2-5
TGTGCCAGCAGTCCCAGTGCGGGTCTACAAGAGACCCAGTACTTC
CASSPSAGLQETQYF
>TRBV9|-|-|TRBJ2-7
TGTGCCAGCAGCGTAGACGGTTCTCTACGGGAGCAGTACTTC
CASSVDGSLREQYF
>TRBV28|-|-|TRBJ2-7
TGTGCCACCGCCAGGGGTAGCTCCTACGAGCAGTACTTC
CATARGSSYEQYF
>TRBV10-3|TRBD2|-|TRBJ2-7
TGTGCTGGGAGTTTTAGCGGGGGGCCCTACGAGCAGTACTTC
CAGSFSGGPYEQYF
>TRBV9|TRBD1|-|TRBJ1-2
TGTGCCAGCAGCATCGGAGGACAGGGGACCTACACCTTC
CASSIGGQGTYTF
>TRBV29-1|-|few|TRBJ1-1
TGCAGCGTTGCAGATGGCAGGTTTCTCACTGAAGCTTTCTTT
CSVADGRFLTEAFF
>TRBV6-5|-|once|TRBJ1-1
TGTGCCAGCAGTTACTCGAGCTCAGGGTTTTTGACTGAAGCTTTCTTT
CASSYSSSGFLTEAFF
>TRBV19|-|-|TRBJ2-5
TGTGCCAGTAGTATAGGAGGGCGAGAGACCCAGTACTTC
CASSIGGRETQYF
>TRBV11-1|-|-|TRBJ2-7
TGTGCCAGCAGCTTAGCCCCGGGAAGGCAGTACTTC
CASSLAPGRQYF
>TRBV24-1|-|-|TRBJ1-2
TGTGCCACCAGTGACCTGGACAAATTCTATGGCTACACCTTC
CATSDLDKFYGYTF
>TRBV30|-|-|TRBJ2-3
TGTGCCTGGAGTAAAGTTACTAGCACAGATACGCAGTATTTT
CAWSKVTSTDTQYF
>TRBV7-9|-|-|TRBJ1-2
TGTGCCAGCAGCTTAGGAGGCCCCCCCTATGGCTACACCTTC
CASSLGGPPYGYTF
>TRBV7-9|TRBD1|-|TRBJ1-1
TGTGCCAGCAGCTCCTCGACAGGGAGGAACACTGAAGCTTTCTTT
CASSSSTGRNTEAFF
>TRBV2|-|-|TRBJ1-5
TGTGCCAGCAGTCCCCGACAGGGCAATCAGCCCCAGCATTTT
CASSPRQGNQPQHF
>TRBV5-1|-|-|TRBJ1-5
TGCGCCAGCAGCTTGGGAATCGAGGGTAATCAGCCCCAGCATTTT
CASSLGIEGNQPQHF